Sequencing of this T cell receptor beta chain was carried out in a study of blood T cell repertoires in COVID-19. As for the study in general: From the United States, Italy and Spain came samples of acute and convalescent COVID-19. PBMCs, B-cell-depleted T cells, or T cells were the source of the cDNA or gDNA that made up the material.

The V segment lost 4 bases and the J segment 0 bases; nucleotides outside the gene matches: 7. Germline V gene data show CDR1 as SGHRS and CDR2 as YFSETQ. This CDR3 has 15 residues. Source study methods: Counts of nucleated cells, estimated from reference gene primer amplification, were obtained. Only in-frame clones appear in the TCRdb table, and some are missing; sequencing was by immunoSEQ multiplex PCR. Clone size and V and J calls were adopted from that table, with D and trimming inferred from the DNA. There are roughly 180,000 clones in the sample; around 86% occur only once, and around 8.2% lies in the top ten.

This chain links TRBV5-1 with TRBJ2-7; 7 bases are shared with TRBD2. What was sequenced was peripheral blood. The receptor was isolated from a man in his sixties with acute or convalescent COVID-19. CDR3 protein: CASSPTSRISYEQYF. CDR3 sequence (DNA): TGCGCCAGCAGCCCGACTAGCAGGATCTCCTACGAGCAGTACTTC.